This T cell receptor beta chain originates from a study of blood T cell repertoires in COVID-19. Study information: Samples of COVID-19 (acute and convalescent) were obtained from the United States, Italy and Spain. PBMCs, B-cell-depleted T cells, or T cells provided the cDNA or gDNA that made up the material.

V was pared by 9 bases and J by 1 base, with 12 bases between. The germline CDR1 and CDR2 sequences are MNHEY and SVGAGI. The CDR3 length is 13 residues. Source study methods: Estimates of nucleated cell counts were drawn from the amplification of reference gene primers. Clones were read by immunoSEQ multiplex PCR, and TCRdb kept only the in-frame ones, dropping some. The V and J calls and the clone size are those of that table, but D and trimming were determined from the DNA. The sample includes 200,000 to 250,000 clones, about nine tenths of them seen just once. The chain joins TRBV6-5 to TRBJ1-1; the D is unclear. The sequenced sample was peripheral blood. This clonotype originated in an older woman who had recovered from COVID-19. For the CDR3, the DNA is TGTGCCAGTCTCCGGGAGGCGAACACTGAAGCTTTCTTT. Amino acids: CASLREANTEAFF.